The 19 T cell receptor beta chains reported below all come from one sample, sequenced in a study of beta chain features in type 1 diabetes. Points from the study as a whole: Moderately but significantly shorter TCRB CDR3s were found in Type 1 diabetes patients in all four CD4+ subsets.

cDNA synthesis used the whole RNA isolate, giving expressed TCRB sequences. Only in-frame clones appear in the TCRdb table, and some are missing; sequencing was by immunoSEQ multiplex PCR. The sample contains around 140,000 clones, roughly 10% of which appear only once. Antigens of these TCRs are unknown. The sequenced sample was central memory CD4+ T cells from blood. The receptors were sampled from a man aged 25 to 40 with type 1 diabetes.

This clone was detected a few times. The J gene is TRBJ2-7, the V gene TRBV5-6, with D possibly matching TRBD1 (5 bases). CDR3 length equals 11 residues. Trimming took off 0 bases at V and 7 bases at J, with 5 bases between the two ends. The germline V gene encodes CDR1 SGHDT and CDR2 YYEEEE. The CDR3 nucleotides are TGTGCCAGCAGCTTGGACAGGGAGCAGTACTTC. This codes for CASSLDREQYF.

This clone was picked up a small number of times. CDR3 residues: CASSFSGGAANEKLFF. The CDR3 DNA reads as TGTGCCAGCAGTTTTTCGGGGGGCGCGGCTAATGAAAAACTGTTTTTT. This chain joins TRBV28 and TRBJ1-4; weak D call: TRBD1 (6 bases). This CDR3 region has 16 residues. Germline V gives CDR1 MDHEN, CDR2 SYDVKM. Trimming left V 3 bases short and J 3 bases short, with 14 bases between.

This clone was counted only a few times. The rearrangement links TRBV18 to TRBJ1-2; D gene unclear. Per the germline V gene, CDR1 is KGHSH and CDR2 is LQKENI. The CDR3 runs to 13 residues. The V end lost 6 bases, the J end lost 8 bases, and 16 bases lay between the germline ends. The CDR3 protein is CASSSGFLEGYTF. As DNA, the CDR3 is TGTGCCAGCTCCTCCGGGTTCCTGGAGGGCTACACCTTC.

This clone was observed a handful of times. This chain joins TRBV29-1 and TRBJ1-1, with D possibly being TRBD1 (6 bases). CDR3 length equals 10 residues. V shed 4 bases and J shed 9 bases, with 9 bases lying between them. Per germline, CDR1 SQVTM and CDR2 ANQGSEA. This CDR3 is CSVGDTQAFF. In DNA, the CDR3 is TGCAGCGTTGGGGACACCCAAGCTTTCTTT.

The CDR3 spells CASSLGFPLVTGISTEAFF. The CDR3 coding sequence is TGCGCCAGCAGCTTAGGGTTCCCCTTAGTGACAGGGATCAGCACTGAAGCTTTCTTT. This chain joins TRBV5-1 and TRBJ1-1; 7 bases line up with TRBD1. V lost 2 bases to trimming and J lost 4 bases; unmatched junction nucleotides: 20. The CDR3 runs 19 residues. Germline CDR1 SGHRS, CDR2 YFSETQ.

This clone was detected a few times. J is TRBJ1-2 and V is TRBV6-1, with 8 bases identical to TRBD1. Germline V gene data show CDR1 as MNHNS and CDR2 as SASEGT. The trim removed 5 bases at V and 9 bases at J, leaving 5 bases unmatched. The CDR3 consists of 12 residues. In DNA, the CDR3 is TGTGCCAGCAGTCTACAGGGGGATCGCTACACCTTC. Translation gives CASSLQGDRYTF.

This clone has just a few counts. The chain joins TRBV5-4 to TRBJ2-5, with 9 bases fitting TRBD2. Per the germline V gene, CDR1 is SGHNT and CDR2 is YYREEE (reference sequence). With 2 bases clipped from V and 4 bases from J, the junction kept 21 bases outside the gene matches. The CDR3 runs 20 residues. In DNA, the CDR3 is TGTGCCAGCAGCTTTGAGCGACTGGCGGGGGGGCGAGGGTTTGGAGAGACCCAGTACTTC. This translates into CASSFERLAGGRGFGETQYF. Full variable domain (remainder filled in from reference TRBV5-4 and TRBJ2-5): ETGVTQSPTHLIKTRGQQVTLRCSSQSGHNTVSWYQQALGQGPQFIFQYYREEENGRGNFPPRFSGLQFPNYSSELNVNALELDDSALYLCASSFERLAGGRGFGETQYFGPGTRLLVL.

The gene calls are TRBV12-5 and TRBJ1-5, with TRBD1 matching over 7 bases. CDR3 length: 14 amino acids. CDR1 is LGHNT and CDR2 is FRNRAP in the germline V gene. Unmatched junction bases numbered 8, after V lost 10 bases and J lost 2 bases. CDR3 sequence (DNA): TGTGCTACCCAGCTTACAGGGGGCAATCAGCCCCAGCATTTT. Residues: CATQLTGGNQPQHF.

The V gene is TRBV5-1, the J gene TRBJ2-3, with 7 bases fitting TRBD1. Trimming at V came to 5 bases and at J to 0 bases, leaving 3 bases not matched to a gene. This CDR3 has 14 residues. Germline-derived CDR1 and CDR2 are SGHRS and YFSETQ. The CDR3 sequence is CASRGQRSTDTQYF. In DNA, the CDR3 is TGCGCCAGCAGGGGACAGAGAAGCACAGATACGCAGTATTTT.

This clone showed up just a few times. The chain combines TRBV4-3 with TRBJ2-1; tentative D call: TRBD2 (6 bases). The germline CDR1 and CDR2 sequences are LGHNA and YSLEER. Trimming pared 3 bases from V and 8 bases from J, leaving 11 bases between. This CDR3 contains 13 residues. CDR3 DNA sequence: TGCGCCAGCAGCCACCTGGAGGGCTATGAGCAGTTCTTC. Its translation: CASSHLEGYEQFF.

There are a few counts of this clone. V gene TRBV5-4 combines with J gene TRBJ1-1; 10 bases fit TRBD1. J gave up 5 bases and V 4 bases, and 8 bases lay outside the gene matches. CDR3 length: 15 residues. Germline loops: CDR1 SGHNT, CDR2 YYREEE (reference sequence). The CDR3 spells CASSTGTGAGTEAFF. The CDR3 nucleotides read TGTGCCAGCAGCACGGGGACAGGGGCAGGGACTGAAGCTTTCTTT.

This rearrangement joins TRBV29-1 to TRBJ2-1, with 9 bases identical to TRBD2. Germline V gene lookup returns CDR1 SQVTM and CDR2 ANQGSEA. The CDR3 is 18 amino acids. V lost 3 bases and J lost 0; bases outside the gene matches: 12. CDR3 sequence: CSVDPWALAGSSYNEQFF. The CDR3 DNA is TGCAGCGTTGATCCGTGGGCGCTAGCGGGGAGCTCCTACAATGAGCAGTTCTTC.

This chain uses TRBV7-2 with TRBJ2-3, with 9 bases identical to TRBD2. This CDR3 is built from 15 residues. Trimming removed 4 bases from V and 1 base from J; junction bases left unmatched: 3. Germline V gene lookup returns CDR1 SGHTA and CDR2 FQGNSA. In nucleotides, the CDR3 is TGTGCCAGCAGCTGGATAGCGGGGGGCACAGATACGCAGTATTTT. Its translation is CASSWIAGGTDTQYF.

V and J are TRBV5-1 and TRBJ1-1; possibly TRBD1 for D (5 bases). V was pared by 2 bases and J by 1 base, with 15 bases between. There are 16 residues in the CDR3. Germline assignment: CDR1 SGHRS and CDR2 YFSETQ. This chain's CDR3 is CASSFTQGKRNTEAFF. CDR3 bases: TGCGCCAGCAGCTTCACCCAGGGTAAGAGGAACACTGAAGCTTTCTTT.

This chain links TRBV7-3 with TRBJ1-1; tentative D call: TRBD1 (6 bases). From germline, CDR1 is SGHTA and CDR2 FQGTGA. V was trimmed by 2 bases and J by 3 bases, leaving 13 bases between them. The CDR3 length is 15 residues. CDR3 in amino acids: CASSLGAGAYTEAFF. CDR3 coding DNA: TGTGCCAGCAGCTTAGGAGCAGGGGCGTACACTGAAGCTTTCTTT.

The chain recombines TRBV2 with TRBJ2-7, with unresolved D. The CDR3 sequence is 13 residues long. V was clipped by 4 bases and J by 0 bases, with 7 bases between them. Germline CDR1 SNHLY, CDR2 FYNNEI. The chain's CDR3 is CASSGAISYEQYF. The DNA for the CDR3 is TGTGCCAGCAGTGGGGCAATCTCCTACGAGCAGTACTTC.

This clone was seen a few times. The CDR3 DNA sequence: TGTGCCAGTACCAAACATCGGAGGGGTGGTGGGGCCAACGTCCTGACTTTC. It specifies CASTKHRRGGGANVLTF. The chain combines TRBV7-8 with TRBJ2-6; perhaps TRBD2 as D (6 bases). The CDR3 sequence is 17 residues long. The V end was cut by 9 bases, the J end by 3 bases, with 21 bases between. Germline CDR1 reads SGHVS; CDR2 reads FQNEAQ.

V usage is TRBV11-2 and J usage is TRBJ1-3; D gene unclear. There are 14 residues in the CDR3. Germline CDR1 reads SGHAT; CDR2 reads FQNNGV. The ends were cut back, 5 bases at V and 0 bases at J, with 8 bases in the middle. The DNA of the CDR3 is TGTGCCAGCAGCCTTCCCCTCTCTGGAAACACCATATATTTT. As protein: CASSLPLSGNTIYF.

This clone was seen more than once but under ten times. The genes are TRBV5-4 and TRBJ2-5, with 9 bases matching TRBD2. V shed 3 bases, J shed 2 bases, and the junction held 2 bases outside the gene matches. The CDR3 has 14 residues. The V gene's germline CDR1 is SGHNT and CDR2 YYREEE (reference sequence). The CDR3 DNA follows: TGTGCCAGCAGCTCGGGACTAGCTCAAGAGACCCAGTACTTC. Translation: CASSSGLAQETQYF.